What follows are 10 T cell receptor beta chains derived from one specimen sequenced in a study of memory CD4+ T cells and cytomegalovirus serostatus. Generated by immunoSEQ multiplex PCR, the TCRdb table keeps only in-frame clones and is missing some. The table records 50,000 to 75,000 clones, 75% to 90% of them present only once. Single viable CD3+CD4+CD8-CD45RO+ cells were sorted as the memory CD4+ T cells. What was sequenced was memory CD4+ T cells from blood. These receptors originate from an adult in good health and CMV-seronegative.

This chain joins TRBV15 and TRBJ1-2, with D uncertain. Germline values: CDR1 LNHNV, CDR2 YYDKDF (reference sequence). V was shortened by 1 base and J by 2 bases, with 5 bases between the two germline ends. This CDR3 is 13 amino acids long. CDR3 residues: CATSRGPNYGYTF. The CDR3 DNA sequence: TGTGCCACCAGCAGAGGGCCGAACTATGGCTACACCTTC.

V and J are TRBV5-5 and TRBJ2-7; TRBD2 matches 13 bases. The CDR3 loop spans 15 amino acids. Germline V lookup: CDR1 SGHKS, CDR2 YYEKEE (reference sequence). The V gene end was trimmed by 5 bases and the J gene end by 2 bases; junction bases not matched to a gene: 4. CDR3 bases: TGTGCCAGCAGTTCTGGACTAGCGGGGGCCTACGAGCAGTACTTC. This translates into CASSSGLAGAYEQYF.

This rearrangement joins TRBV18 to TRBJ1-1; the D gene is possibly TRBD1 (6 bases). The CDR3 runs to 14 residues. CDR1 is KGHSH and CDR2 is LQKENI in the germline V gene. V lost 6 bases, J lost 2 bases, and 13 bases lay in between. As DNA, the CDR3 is TGTGCCAGCTCCATAGGGGGGGAAAACACTGAAGCTTTCTTT. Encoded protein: CASSIGGENTEAFF.

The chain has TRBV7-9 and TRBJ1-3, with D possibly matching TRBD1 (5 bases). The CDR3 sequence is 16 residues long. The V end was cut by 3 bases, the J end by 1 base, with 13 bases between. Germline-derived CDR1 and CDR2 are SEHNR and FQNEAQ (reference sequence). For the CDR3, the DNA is TGTGCCAGCAGCTTGTTCTCCGGGGCTTCTGGAAACACCATATATTTT. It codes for CASSLFSGASGNTIYF.

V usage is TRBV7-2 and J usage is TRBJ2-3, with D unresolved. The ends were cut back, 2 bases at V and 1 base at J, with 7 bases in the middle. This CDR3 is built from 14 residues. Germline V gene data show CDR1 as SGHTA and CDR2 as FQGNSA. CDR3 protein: CASSLYGGTDTQYF. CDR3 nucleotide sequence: TGTGCCAGCAGCTTATATGGTGGCACAGATACGCAGTATTTT.

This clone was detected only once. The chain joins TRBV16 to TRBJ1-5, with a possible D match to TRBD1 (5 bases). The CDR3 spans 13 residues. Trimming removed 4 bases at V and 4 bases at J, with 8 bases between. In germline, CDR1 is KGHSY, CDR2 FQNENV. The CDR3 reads CASSPQENQPQHF. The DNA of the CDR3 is TGTGCCAGCAGCCCACAGGAGAATCAGCCCCAGCATTTT.

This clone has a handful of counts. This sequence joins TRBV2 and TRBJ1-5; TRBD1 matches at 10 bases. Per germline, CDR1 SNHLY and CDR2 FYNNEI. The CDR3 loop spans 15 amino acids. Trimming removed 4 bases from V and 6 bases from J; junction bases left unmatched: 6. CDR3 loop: CASSGDRGGGQPQHF. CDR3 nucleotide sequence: TGTGCCAGCAGTGGGGACAGGGGAGGCGGTCAGCCCCAGCATTTT.

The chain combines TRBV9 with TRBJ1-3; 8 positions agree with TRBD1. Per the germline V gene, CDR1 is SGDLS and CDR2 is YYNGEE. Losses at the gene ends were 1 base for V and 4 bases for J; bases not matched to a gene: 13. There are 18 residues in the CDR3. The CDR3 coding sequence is TGTGCCAGCAGCGTACTACCCGAGCAGGGGGCGGGAGGAAACACCATATATTTT. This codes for CASSVLPEQGAGGNTIYF. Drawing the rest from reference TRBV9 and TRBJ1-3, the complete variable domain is DSGVTQTPKHLITATGQRVTLRCSPRSGDLSVYWYQQSLDQGLQFLIQYYNGEERAKGNILERFSAQQFPDLHSELNLSSLELGDSALYFCASSVLPEQGAGGNTIYFGEGSWLTVV.

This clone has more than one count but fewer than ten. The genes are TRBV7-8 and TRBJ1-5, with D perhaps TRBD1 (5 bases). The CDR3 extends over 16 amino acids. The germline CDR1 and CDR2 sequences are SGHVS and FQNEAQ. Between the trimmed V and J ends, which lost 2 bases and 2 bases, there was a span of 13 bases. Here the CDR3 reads CASSLSRADGNQPQHF. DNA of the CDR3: TGTGCCAGCAGCTTATCCAGGGCAGACGGCAATCAGCCCCAGCATTTT.

In DNA form, the CDR3 reads TGCGCCAGCAGCTTGGTCTGGGAACCTAGCACAGATACGCAGTATTTT. Translation gives CASSLVWEPSTDTQYF. The rearrangement uses TRBV5-1 and TRBJ2-3; no clear D. The germline V gene has CDR1 SGHRS and CDR2 YFSETQ. The CDR3 is 16 amino acids. Between the trimmed V and J ends, which lost 0 bases and 0 bases, there was a span of 11 bases.